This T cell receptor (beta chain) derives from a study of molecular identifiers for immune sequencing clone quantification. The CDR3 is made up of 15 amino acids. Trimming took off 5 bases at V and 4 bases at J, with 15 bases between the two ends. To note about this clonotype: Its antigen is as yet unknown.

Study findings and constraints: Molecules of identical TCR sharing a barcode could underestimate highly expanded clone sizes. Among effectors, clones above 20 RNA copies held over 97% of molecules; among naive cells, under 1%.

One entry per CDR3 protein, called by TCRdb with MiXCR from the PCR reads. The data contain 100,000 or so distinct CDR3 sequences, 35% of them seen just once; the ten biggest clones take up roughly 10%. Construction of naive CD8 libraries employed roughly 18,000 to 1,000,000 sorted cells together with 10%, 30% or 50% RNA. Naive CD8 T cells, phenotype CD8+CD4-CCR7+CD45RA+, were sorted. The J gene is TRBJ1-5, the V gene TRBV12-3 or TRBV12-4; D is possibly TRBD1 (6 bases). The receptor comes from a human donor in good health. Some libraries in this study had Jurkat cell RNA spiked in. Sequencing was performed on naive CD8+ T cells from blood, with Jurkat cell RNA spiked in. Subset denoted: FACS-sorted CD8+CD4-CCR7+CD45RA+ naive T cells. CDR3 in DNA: TGTGCCAGCAGTAACACAGGGTACGGGAATCAGCCCCAGCATTTT. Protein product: CASSNTGYGNQPQHF.